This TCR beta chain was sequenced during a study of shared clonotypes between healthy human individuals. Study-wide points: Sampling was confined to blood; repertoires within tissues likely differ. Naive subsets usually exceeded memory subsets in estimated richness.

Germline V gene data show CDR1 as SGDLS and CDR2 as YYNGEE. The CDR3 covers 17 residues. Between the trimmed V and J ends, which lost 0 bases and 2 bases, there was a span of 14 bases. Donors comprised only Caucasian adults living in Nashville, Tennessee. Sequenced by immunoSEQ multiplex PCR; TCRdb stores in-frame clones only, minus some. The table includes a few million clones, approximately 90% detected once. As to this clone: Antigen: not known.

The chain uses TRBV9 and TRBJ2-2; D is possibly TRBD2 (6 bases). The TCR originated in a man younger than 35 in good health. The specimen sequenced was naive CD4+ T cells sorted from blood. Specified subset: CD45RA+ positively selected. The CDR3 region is CASSVVSSAQNTGELFF. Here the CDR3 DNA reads TGTGCCAGCAGCGTAGTCTCTAGCGCCCAAAACACCGGGGAGCTGTTTTTT.